This T cell receptor (beta chain) was found in a study of OX40 agonist ivuxolimab in advanced cancers. Assay used: immunoSEQ multiplex PCR; TCRdb lists only in-frame clones, some missing. Counted here are about 86,000 clones, roughly 92% occurring once; the ten biggest clones make up 1% to 1.3%. This receptor was obtained from an adult with an advanced solid tumor such as melanoma, head and neck, liver or kidney cancer. Sequencing was performed on CD4+ or CD8+ T cells sorted from blood, taken in a trial of the OX40 agonist ivuxolimab.

The DNA of the CDR3 is TGTGCCAGCAGTTTACTAGCGGGAGGCCCCAACTCCTACGAGCAGTACTTC. Amino acid sequence: CASSLLAGGPNSYEQYF. The V call is TRBV28, the J call TRBJ2-7; 11 bases are a match to TRBD2. This CDR3 comprises 17 residues. V was clipped by 2 bases and J by 0 bases; unmatched bases: 6. Per germline, CDR1 MDHEN and CDR2 SYDVKM.